Listed below are T cell receptor beta chains from one sample, sequenced in a study of CD4 T cells in relation to SARS-CoV-2 and coronaviruses. These TCRs are of unknown antigen specificity. Method: immunoSEQ multiplex PCR; TCRdb's copy keeps in-frame clones and lacks some. Of tens of thousands of clones in the sample, about two thirds are singletons; the top ten hold roughly 21%. The specimen was CD4+ T cells from PBMCs, cultured in vitro. These receptors originate from a human donor in good health. The CDR3 runs from the conserved cysteine through the conserved F or W. Each record gives: clone size, D gene, CDR3 length, V gene, J gene, CDR3 DNA, CDR3 protein. The D gene is left open where the match is weak. The size field is filled for only some rows; it gives once, few, many or a size class.

clone_size: few
d_call: TRBD2
cdr3_length: 14
v_call: TRBV3-1/TRBV3-2
j_call: TRBJ2-7
cdr3_nt: TGTGCCAGCAGCCAAGATCTAGCGGGAGGGGCGCAGTACTTC
cdr3_aa: CASSQDLAGGAQYF

clone_size: few
d_call: .
cdr3_length: 12
v_call: TRBV12-3/TRBV12-4
j_call: TRBJ1-1
cdr3_nt: TGTGCCAGCAGTCTTACAATAGCGGAAGCTTTCTTT
cdr3_aa: CASSLTIAEAFF

clone_size: .
d_call: TRBD2
cdr3_length: 15
v_call: TRBV2
j_call: TRBJ2-1
cdr3_nt: TGTGCCAGCAAGCAGCGGGAGGGCCCGTACAATGAGCAGTTCTTC
cdr3_aa: CASKQREGPYNEQFF

clone_size: few
d_call: TRBD1
cdr3_length: 14
v_call: TRBV2
j_call: TRBJ2-2
cdr3_nt: TGTGCCAGCAGTCGACAGGGAAGCACCGGGGAGCTGTTTTTT
cdr3_aa: CASSRQGSTGELFF

clone_size: .
d_call: TRBD1
cdr3_length: 16
v_call: TRBV5-5
j_call: TRBJ2-5
cdr3_nt: TGTGCCAGCAGCAAAGGGACAGGGGGAACCCAAGAGACCCAGTACTTC
cdr3_aa: CASSKGTGGTQETQYF

clone_size: few
d_call: TRBD2
cdr3_length: 16
v_call: TRBV6-2/TRBV6-3
j_call: TRBJ2-3
cdr3_nt: TGTGCCAGCAGTTACCTCCCTAGCGGTCGCACAGATACGCAGTATTTT
cdr3_aa: CASSYLPSGRTDTQYF

clone_size: .
d_call: .
cdr3_length: 14
v_call: TRBV7-2
j_call: TRBJ2-7
cdr3_nt: TGTGCCAGCAGCTTTGGGACGGTCTCCTACGAGCAGTACTTC
cdr3_aa: CASSFGTVSYEQYF

clone_size: few
d_call: .
cdr3_length: 16
v_call: TRBV4-1
j_call: TRBJ1-3
cdr3_nt: TGCGCCAGCAGCCAGACCTGGGTGGGCTCTGGAAACACCATATATTTT
cdr3_aa: CASSQTWVGSGNTIYF

clone_size: .
d_call: .
cdr3_length: 12
v_call: TRBV7-9
j_call: TRBJ1-1
cdr3_nt: TGTGCCAGCAGCCCCATGAACACTGAAGCTTTCTTT
cdr3_aa: CASSPMNTEAFF

clone_size: few
d_call: TRBD2
cdr3_length: 18
v_call: TRBV19
j_call: TRBJ2-1
cdr3_nt: TGTGCCAGTAGTATAGCGGGCTTGGGTGGACGGGGGGGCCTCGAGCAGTTCTTC
cdr3_aa: CASSIAGLGGRGGLEQFF

clone_size: once
d_call: TRBD2
cdr3_length: 15
v_call: TRBV3-1/TRBV3-2
j_call: TRBJ2-3
cdr3_nt: TGTGCCAGCAGCCAAGTAGGCGGGGGGACAGATACGCAGTATTTT
cdr3_aa: CASSQVGGGTDTQYF

clone_size: .
d_call: TRBD2
cdr3_length: 13
v_call: TRBV2
j_call: TRBJ2-5
cdr3_nt: TGTGCCAGCAGGGGACTAGCGGGAGAGACCCAGTACTTC
cdr3_aa: CASRGLAGETQYF

clone_size: .
d_call: .
cdr3_length: 15
v_call: TRBV5-1
j_call: TRBJ2-7
cdr3_nt: TGCGCCAGCAGCACAGATGGAGGGGGTTCCTACGAGCAGTACTTC
cdr3_aa: CASSTDGGGSYEQYF

clone_size: .
d_call: TRBD1
cdr3_length: 13
v_call: TRBV7-2
j_call: TRBJ1-3
cdr3_nt: TGTGCCAGCAGCTTCGACAGGGCAAACACCATATATTTT
cdr3_aa: CASSFDRANTIYF

clone_size: .
d_call: TRBD1
cdr3_length: 15
v_call: TRBV7-8
j_call: TRBJ2-7
cdr3_nt: TGTGCCAGCAGATCGACCGGGACAGATTTCTCCGAGCAGTACTTC
cdr3_aa: CASRSTGTDFSEQYF

clone_size: .
d_call: .
cdr3_length: 14
v_call: TRBV19
j_call: TRBJ1-1
cdr3_nt: TGTGCCAGTAGTATTCGGGGGGTCGTCACTGAAGCTTTCTTT
cdr3_aa: CASSIRGVVTEAFF

clone_size: .
d_call: .
cdr3_length: 16
v_call: TRBV12-5
j_call: TRBJ1-6
cdr3_nt: TGTGCTAGTGGTATGGTACAGGGTTCCTATAATTCACCCCTCCACTTT
cdr3_aa: CASGMVQGSYNSPLHF

clone_size: .
d_call: TRBD1
cdr3_length: 13
v_call: TRBV19
j_call: TRBJ2-3
cdr3_nt: TGTGCCAGTAGTCCTCTGAGGGGGCCTACGCAGTATTTT
cdr3_aa: CASSPLRGPTQYF

clone_size: .
d_call: .
cdr3_length: 15
v_call: TRBV9
j_call: TRBJ1-1
cdr3_nt: TGTGCCAGCAGCGTAGGCCCCGGAAGGGGCACTGAAGCTTTCTTT
cdr3_aa: CASSVGPGRGTEAFF

clone_size: .
d_call: TRBD2
cdr3_length: 19
v_call: TRBV3-1/TRBV3-2
j_call: TRBJ2-1
cdr3_nt: TGTGCCAGCAGCCCTTGGACTAGCGGGGGGGGAGGCTCCTACAATGAGCAGTTCTTC
cdr3_aa: CASSPWTSGGGGSYNEQFF

clone_size: .
d_call: .
cdr3_length: 14
v_call: TRBV2
j_call: TRBJ2-2
cdr3_nt: TGTGCCAGCAGTGAATTAGTCAACACCGGGGAGCTGTTTTTT
cdr3_aa: CASSELVNTGELFF

clone_size: .
d_call: .
cdr3_length: 15
v_call: TRBV7-2
j_call: TRBJ2-3
cdr3_nt: TGTGCCAGCAGCTTAGCAGGGTGGGGGACAGATACGCAGTATTTT
cdr3_aa: CASSLAGWGTDTQYF

clone_size: .
d_call: .
cdr3_length: 16
v_call: TRBV19
j_call: TRBJ1-2
cdr3_nt: TGTGCCAGTAGTTTAGACGTTTGGATTCAAAACTATGGCTACACCTTC
cdr3_aa: CASSLDVWIQNYGYTF

clone_size: .
d_call: .
cdr3_length: 13
v_call: TRBV11-2
j_call: TRBJ2-7
cdr3_nt: TGTGCCAGCAGCGGCGTCGGTTGGGACGAGCAGTACTTC
cdr3_aa: CASSGVGWDEQYF

clone_size: once
d_call: .
cdr3_length: 12
v_call: TRBV2
j_call: TRBJ1-2
cdr3_nt: TGTGCCAGCAGGAAGGGGGACGGCGCATGGACCTTC
cdr3_aa: CASRKGDGAWTF

clone_size: few
d_call: TRBD1
cdr3_length: 17
v_call: TRBV19
j_call: TRBJ1-1
cdr3_nt: TGTGCCAGTAGTGCCGGGACAGGGGGCCCGCTGAACACTGAAGCTTTCTTT
cdr3_aa: CASSAGTGGPLNTEAFF

clone_size: .
d_call: TRBD1
cdr3_length: 15
v_call: TRBV7-2
j_call: TRBJ2-1
cdr3_nt: TGTGCCAGCAGCCTACAGGGGCAGGGTTGGGATGAGCAGTTCTTC
cdr3_aa: CASSLQGQGWDEQFF

clone_size: .
d_call: TRBD1
cdr3_length: 14
v_call: TRBV18
j_call: TRBJ1-3
cdr3_nt: TGTGCCAGCGCACAGGGGGCAGCTGGAAACACCATATATTTT
cdr3_aa: CASAQGAAGNTIYF

clone_size: .
d_call: TRBD2
cdr3_length: 14
v_call: TRBV2
j_call: TRBJ2-1
cdr3_nt: TGTGCCAGCACCAGCGGGGGGCCCTTCAATGAGCAGTTCTTC
cdr3_aa: CASTSGGPFNEQFF

clone_size: .
d_call: .
cdr3_length: 15
v_call: TRBV21-1
j_call: TRBJ2-7
cdr3_nt: TGTGCCAGCAGCCCAATGCTAAGCGAGGACTACGAGCAGTACTTC
cdr3_aa: CASSPMLSEDYEQYF

clone_size: few
d_call: .
cdr3_length: 13
v_call: TRBV6-2/TRBV6-3
j_call: TRBJ1-1
cdr3_nt: TGTGCCAGCAGTTATTGGGAGAACACTGAAGCTTTCTTT
cdr3_aa: CASSYWENTEAFF

clone_size: few
d_call: .
cdr3_length: 16
v_call: TRBV7-8
j_call: TRBJ1-1
cdr3_nt: TGTGCCAGCAGCTTTACTTGGGGCATCCGGGGCACTGAAGCTTTCTTT
cdr3_aa: CASSFTWGIRGTEAFF

clone_size: few
d_call: TRBD2
cdr3_length: 18
v_call: TRBV6-1
j_call: TRBJ2-2
cdr3_nt: TGTGCCAGCAGTGACGGACCGGGACTAGCGGCTAACACCGGGGAGCTGTTTTTT
cdr3_aa: CASSDGPGLAANTGELFF

clone_size: .
d_call: .
cdr3_length: 15
v_call: TRBV7-8
j_call: TRBJ1-6
cdr3_nt: TGTGCCAGCAGCTTATTCGTTATGGGAGATTCACCCCTCCACTTT
cdr3_aa: CASSLFVMGDSPLHF

clone_size: .
d_call: .
cdr3_length: 11
v_call: TRBV2
j_call: TRBJ2-1
cdr3_nt: TGTGCCAGCAGTGAAAGGATTGAGCAGTTCTTC
cdr3_aa: CASSERIEQFF

clone_size: .
d_call: TRBD2
cdr3_length: 16
v_call: TRBV6-5
j_call: TRBJ2-5
cdr3_nt: TGTGCCAGCAGTTTAACTAGCGGGGGGGAAGGGGAGACCCAGTACTTC
cdr3_aa: CASSLTSGGEGETQYF

clone_size: .
d_call: .
cdr3_length: 16
v_call: TRBV9
j_call: TRBJ2-2
cdr3_nt: TGTGCCAGCAGCGTAGCCGGACACACCAACACCGGGGAGCTGTTTTTT
cdr3_aa: CASSVAGHTNTGELFF

clone_size: .
d_call: .
cdr3_length: 16
v_call: TRBV18
j_call: TRBJ2-4
cdr3_nt: TGTGCCAGCTCACCACCGACGGGGGTAGCCAAAAACATTCAGTACTTC
cdr3_aa: CASSPPTGVAKNIQYF

clone_size: .
d_call: TRBD2
cdr3_length: 14
v_call: TRBV12-5
j_call: TRBJ2-7
cdr3_nt: TGTGCTAGTGGACCCGGGGGGGCCTCCTACGAGCAGTACTTC
cdr3_aa: CASGPGGASYEQYF

clone_size: .
d_call: .
cdr3_length: 13
v_call: TRBV2
j_call: TRBJ2-7
cdr3_nt: TGTGCCAGCATGGCATGGGGCGGAGTGGAGCAGTACTTC
cdr3_aa: CASMAWGGVEQYF